This entry lists 2 T cell receptor beta chains sequenced from one sample in a study of T cells in Graves' hyperthyroidism and ophthalmopathy. Amplified regions were TCR beta CDR3 sequences from RNA transcripts. Initially, a first-round RT-PCR of the TCR CDR3 employed the HTBI primer set. One entry per CDR3 protein, called by TCRdb with MiXCR from the multiplex PCR reads. The top ten clones hold approximately 30% of a sample with about 400,000 distinct CDR3 sequences, around 14% of them seen once. The sequenced sample was blood. These receptors all come from a young woman with Graves' hyperthyroidism that later progressed to Graves' ophthalmopathy.

This clonotype was detected only a few times. The rearrangement links TRBV27 to TRBJ2-7; D remains ambiguous. CDR1 is MNHEY, CDR2 SMNVEV, per germline (reference sequence). V lost 6 bases, J lost 7 bases, and 13 bases lay in between. This CDR3 is 12 amino acids long. The CDR3 sequence: CASSNRNGEQYF. CDR3 sequence (DNA): TGTGCCAGCAGCAATCGAAATGGGGAGCAGTACTTC.

This chain joins TRBV4-3 and TRBJ2-2, with D perhaps TRBD2 (6 bases). There are 16 residues in the CDR3. Trimming cost V 0 bases and J 3 bases, with 11 bases left between them. Germline V CDR1 and CDR2: LGHNA, YSLEER. CDR3 in amino acids: CASSQDRASDTGELFF. The CDR3 region has the DNA TGCGCCAGCAGCCAAGATCGGGCTAGCGACACCGGGGAGCTGTTTTTT.